The clone carrying this T cell receptor beta chain is medium-sized by share. Its antigen remains unidentified. Gene names follow the mouse nomenclature. The CDR3 goes on 1 residue after the read ends, and that part is filled in from the germline J gene. The sample is drawn from a study of tissue T cells after allogeneic stem cell transplantation. Study-level results: Motif-based clustering found tissue-specific repertoire signatures shared across patients, though few clones were shared.

The CDR3 totals 12 residues. Trimming stripped 2 bases from V and 2 bases from J, with 1 base between. Germline values: CDR1 NNHNN, CDR2 SYGAGS (reference sequence). Time point indicated: mouse harvest day 14 after allogeneic transplant. Mouse grafts combined 10^7 T-cell-depleted bone marrow cells with 10^6 splenic CD5+ T cells. Tissues came from B6→BALB/c major-mismatch GVHD mice at day 7 or 14. Method: immunoSEQ multiplex PCR; TCRdb's copy keeps in-frame clones and lacks some. The sample includes around 6,800 clones, about 35% seen only once; the top ten take 5% to 7%. This chain links TRBV13-2 with TRBJ2-2, with D unresolved. The TCR was taken from a female BALB/c mouse given C57BL/6 T cells with graft-versus-host disease after an allogeneic hematopoietic cell transplant. Material: skin. The DNA read from the CDR3 is TGTGCCAGCGGTGAGAACACCGGGCAGCTCTAC. It is translated as CASGENTGQLY. The whole CDR3 reads CASGENTGQLYF.